This T cell receptor (beta chain) was identified during a study of blood T cell repertoires in COVID-19. On the study more broadly: The United States, Italy and Spain supplied acute and convalescent COVID-19 samples.

Methods used by the authors: Reference gene primer amplification yielded estimated nucleated cell counts. This table comes from immunoSEQ multiplex PCR, and its TCRdb copy is limited to in-frame clones, with some not included. That table supplies the V and J calls and clone size; D and trimming were determined from the DNA. The sample records roughly 190,000 clones, roughly 86% being singletons. Trimming took off 0 bases at V and 7 bases at J, with 16 bases between the two ends. Germline-derived CDR1 and CDR2 are SGHKS and YYEKEE (reference sequence). The CDR3 runs to 15 residues. The chain is built from TRBV5-5 and TRBJ2-5; a weak D match, TRBD1 (7 bases). This clonotype originated in a woman in her seventies with active or convalescent COVID-19. Sequenced: peripheral blood. The CDR3: CASSLGDSRDRTQYF. In DNA form, the CDR3 reads TGTGCCAGCAGCTTGGGGGACTCCCGGGACAGGACCCAGTACTTC.